The subject of this entry is one T cell receptor (beta chain). The germline CDR1 and CDR2 sequences are KGHSH and LQKENI. The CDR3 totals 15 residues. V was clipped by 5 bases and J by 7 bases; unmatched bases: 7. Repertoires were generated with immunoSEQ multiplex PCR, while TCRdb's copy carries only in-frame clones and drops some. Here the sample spans some 150,000 clones, approximately 81% being singletons. This entry is derived from a study of blood T cell repertoires in COVID-19. V gene TRBV18 combines with J gene TRBJ1-6; 8 bases are shared with TRBD1. Sequencing used peripheral blood. This clonotype was obtained from a man aged 35-49 years with acute or convalescent COVID-19. This CDR3 reads CASSTDRVGNSPLHF. The CDR3 DNA is TGTGCCAGCTCAACGGACAGGGTGGGGAATTCACCCCTCCACTTT.